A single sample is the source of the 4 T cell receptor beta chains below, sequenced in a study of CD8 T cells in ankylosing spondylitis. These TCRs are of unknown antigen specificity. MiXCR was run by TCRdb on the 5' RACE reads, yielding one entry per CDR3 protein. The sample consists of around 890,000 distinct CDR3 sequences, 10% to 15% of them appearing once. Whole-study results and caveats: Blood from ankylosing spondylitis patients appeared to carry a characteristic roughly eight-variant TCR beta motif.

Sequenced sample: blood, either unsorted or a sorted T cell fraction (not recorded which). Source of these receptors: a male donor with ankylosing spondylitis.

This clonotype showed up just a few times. CDR3: CSVAPGLNTGELFF. The CDR3 coding sequence is TGCAGCGTGGCTCCGGGACTGAACACCGGGGAGCTGTTTTTT. This chain connects TRBV29-1 to TRBJ2-2, with a tentative D call TRBD2 (6 bases). Germline CDR1 SQVTM, CDR2 ANQGSEA. This CDR3 has 14 amino acids. V was trimmed by 6 bases and J by 1 base, leaving 12 bases between them.

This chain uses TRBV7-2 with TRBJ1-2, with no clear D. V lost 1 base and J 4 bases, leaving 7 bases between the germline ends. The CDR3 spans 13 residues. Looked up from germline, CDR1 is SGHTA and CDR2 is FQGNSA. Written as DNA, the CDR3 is TGTGCCAGCAGCTTAGGGCCTCGCTATGGCTACACCTTC. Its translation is CASSLGPRYGYTF.

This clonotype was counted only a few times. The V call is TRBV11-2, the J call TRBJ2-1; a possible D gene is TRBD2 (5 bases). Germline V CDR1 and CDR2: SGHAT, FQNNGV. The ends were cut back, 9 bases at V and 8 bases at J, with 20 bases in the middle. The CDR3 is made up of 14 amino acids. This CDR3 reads CASGRLLFGDEQFF. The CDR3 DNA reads TGTGCCAGTGGGAGACTCCTTTTTGGCGATGAGCAGTTCTTC. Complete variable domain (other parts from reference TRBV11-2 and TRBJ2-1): EAGVAQSPRYKIIEKRQSVAFWCNPISGHATLYWYQQILGQGPKLLIQFQNNGVVDDSQLPKDRFSAERLKGVDSTLKIQPAKLEDSAVYLCASGRLLFGDEQFFGPGTRLTVL.

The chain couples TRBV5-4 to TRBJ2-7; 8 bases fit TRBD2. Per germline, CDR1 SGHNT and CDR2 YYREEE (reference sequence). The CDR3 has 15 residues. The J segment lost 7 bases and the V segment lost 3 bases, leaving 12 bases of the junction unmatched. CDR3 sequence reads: CASSWDSAGAIEQYF. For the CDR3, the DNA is TGTGCCAGCAGCTGGGACTCAGCGGGAGCTATTGAGCAGTACTTC.